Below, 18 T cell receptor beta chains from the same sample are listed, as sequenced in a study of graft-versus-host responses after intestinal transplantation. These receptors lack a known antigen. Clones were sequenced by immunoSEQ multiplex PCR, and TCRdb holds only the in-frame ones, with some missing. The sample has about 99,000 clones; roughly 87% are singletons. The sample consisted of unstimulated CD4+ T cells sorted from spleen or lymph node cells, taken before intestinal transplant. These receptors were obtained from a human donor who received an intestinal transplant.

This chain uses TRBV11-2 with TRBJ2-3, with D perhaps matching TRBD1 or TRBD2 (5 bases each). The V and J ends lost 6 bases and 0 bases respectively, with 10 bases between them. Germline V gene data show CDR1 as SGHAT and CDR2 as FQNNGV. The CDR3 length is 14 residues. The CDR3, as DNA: TGTGCCAGCAGGACGGGACGGAGCACAGATACGCAGTATTTT. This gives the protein CASRTGRSTDTQYF.

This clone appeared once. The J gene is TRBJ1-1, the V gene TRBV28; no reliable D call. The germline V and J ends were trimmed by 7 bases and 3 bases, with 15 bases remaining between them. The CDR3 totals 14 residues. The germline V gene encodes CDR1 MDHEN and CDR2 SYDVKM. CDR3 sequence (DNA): TGTGCCAGCATTAGAGGCGGGGTACACACTGAAGCTTTCTTT. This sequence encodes CASIRGGVHTEAFF.

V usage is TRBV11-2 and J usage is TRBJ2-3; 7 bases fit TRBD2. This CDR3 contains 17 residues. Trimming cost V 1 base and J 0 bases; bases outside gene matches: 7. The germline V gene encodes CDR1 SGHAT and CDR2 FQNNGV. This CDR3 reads CASSLGASGFSTDTQYF. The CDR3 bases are TGTGCCAGCAGCTTAGGGGCTAGCGGATTTAGCACAGATACGCAGTATTTT.

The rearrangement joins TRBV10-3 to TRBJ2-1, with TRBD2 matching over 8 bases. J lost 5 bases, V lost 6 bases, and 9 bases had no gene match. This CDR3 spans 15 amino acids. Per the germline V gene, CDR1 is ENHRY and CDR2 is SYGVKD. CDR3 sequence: CAIRTPSSGDNEQFF. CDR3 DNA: TGTGCCATCAGGACCCCAAGTAGCGGGGACAATGAGCAGTTCTTC.

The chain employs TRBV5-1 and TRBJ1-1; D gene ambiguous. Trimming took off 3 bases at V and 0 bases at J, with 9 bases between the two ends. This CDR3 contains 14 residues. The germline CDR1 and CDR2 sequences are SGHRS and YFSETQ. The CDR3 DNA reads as TGCGCCAGCAGCTCTAGGAGTTTGAACACTGAAGCTTTCTTT. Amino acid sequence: CASSSRSLNTEAFF.

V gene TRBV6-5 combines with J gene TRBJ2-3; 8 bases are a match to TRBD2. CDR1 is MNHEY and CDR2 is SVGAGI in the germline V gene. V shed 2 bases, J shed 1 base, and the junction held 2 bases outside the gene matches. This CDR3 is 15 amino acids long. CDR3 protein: CASSYTTSGTDTQYF. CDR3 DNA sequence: TGTGCCAGCAGTTACACGACTAGCGGCACAGATACGCAGTATTTT.

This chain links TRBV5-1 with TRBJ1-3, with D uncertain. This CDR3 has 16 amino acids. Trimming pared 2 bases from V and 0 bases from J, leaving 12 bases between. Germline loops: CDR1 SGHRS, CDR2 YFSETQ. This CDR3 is CASSLVSTVSGNTIYF. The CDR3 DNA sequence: TGCGCCAGCAGCTTAGTCAGTACAGTCTCTGGAAACACCATATATTTT.

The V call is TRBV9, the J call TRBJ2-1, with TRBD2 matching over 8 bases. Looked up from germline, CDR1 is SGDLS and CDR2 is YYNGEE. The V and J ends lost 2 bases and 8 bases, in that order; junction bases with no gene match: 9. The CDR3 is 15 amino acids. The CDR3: CASSVGLETVYEQFF. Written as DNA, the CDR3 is TGTGCCAGCAGCGTGGGACTAGAAACTGTCTATGAGCAGTTCTTC.

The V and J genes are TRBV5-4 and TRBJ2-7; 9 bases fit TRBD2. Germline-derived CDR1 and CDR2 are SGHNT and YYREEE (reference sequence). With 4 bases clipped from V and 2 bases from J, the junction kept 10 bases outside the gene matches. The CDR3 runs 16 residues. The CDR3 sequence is CASSPGLAGPTYEQYF. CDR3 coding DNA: TGTGCCAGCAGCCCCGGCCTAGCGGGGCCCACCTACGAGCAGTACTTC. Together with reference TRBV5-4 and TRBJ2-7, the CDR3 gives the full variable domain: ETGVTQSPTHLIKTRGQQVTLRCSSQSGHNTVSWYQQALGQGPQFIFQYYREEENGRGNFPPRFSGLQFPNYSSELNVNALELDDSALYLCASSPGLAGPTYEQYFGPGTRLTVT.

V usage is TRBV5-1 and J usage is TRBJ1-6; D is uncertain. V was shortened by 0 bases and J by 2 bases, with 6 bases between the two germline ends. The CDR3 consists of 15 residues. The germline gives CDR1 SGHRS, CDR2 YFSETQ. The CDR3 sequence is CASSLGSPYNSPLHF. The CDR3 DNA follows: TGCGCCAGCAGCTTGGGGAGCCCCTATAATTCACCCCTCCACTTT.

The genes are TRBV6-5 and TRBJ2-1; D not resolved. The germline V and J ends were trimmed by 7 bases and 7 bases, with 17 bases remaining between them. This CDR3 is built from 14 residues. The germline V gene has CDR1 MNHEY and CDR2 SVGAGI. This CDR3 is CASKGLALKNEQFF. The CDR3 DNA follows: TGTGCCAGCAAAGGATTGGCCCTCAAGAATGAGCAGTTCTTC.

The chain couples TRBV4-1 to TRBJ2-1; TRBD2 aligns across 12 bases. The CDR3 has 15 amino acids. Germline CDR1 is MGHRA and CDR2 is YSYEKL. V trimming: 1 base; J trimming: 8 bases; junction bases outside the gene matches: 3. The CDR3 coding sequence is TGCGCCAGCAGCCAAGGACTAGCGGGAGACTATGAGCAGTTCTTC. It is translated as CASSQGLAGDYEQFF.

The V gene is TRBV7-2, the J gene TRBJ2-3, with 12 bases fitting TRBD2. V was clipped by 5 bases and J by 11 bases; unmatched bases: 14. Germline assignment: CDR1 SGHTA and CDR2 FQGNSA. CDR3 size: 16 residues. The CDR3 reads CASSPPGTSGPARQYF. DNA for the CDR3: TGTGCCAGCAGCCCCCCCGGGACTAGCGGGCCAGCTAGGCAGTATTTT.

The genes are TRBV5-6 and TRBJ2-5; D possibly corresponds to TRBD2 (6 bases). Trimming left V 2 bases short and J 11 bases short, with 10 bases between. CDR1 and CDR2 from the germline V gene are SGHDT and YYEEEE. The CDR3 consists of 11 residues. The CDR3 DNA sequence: TGTGCCAGCAGCTTAGGGAGGCAGCAGTACTTC. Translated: CASSLGRQQYF. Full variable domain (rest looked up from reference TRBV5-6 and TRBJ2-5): DAGVTQSPTHLIKTRGQQVTLRCSPKSGHDTVSWYQQALGQGPQFIFQYYEEEERQRGNFPDRFSGHQFPNYSSELNVNALLLGDSALYLCASSLGRQQYFGPGTRLLVL.

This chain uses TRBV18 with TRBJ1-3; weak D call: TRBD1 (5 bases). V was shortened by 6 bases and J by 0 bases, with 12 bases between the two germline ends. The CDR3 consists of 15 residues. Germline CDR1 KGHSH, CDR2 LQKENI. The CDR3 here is CASSPTGTSGNTIYF. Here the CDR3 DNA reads TGTGCCAGCTCGCCCACCGGGACCTCTGGAAACACCATATATTTT.

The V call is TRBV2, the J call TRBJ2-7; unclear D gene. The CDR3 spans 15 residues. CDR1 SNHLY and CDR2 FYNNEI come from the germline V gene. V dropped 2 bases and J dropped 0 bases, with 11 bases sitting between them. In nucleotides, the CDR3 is TGTGCCAGCAGTGAACGGTCGATTAGCTCCTACGAGCAGTACTTC. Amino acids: CASSERSISSYEQYF.

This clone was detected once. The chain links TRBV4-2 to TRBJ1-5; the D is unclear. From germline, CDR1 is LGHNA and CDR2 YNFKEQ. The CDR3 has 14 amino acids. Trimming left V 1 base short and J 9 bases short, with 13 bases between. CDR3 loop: CASSQGSLVLPQHF. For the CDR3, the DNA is TGTGCCAGCAGCCAAGGTTCTTTAGTTCTGCCCCAGCATTTT.

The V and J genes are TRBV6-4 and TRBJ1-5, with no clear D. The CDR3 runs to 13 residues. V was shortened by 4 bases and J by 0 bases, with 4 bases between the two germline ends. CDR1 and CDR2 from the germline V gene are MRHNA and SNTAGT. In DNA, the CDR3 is TGTGCCAGCAGTGTTGATAGCAATCAGCCCCAGCATTTT. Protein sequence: CASSVDSNQPQHF.